This T cell receptor beta chain appears in the sequencing data of a study of shared clonotypes between healthy human individuals. The CDR3 contains 15 residues. CDR1 SNHLY and CDR2 FYNNEI come from the germline V gene. Trimming cost V 2 bases and J 3 bases; bases outside gene matches: 4. Per the original data handling: Filtering was not the same, since immunoSEQ gave junction-only sequences without quality scores. Clones were read by immunoSEQ multiplex PCR, and TCRdb kept only the in-frame ones, dropping some. The V and J calls and clone size were taken over from that table, and D and trimming were inferred from the DNA. Altogether under 2,500,000 clones are present, approximately 94% being singletons, with the ten largest covering approximately 0.13%.

This clonotype was obtained from a man aged 18 to 30 in good health. The chain carries TRBV2 and TRBJ1-2, with TRBD1 matching 9 bases. Sequenced sample: naive CD4+ T cells sorted from blood. Subset: CD45RA+ positively selected. CDR3 sequence reads: CASSEPGQGYYGYTF. CDR3 in DNA: TGTGCCAGCAGTGAACCGGGACAGGGATACTATGGCTACACCTTC.